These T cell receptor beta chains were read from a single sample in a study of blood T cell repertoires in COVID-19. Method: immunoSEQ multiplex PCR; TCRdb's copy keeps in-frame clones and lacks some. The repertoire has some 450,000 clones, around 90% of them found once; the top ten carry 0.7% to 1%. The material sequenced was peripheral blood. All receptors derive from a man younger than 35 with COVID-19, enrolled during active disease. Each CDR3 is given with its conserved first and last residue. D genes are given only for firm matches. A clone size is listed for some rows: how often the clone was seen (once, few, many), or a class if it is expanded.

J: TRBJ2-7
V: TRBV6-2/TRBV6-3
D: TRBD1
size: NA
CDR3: CASSYSKVTGAYEQYF
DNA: TGTGCCAGCAGTTACTCGAAGGTAACAGGGGCCTACGAGCAGTACTTC

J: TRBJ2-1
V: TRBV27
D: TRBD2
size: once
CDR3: CASSSLAGGQNEQFF
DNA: TGTGCCAGCAGTTCCCTAGCGGGTGGGCAAAATGAGCAGTTCTTC

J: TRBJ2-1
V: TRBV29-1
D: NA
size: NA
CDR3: CSVEGRLYNEQFF
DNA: TGCAGCGTTGAGGGGCGCCTTTACAATGAGCAGTTCTTC

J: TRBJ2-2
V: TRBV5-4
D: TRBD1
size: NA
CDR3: CASRDRVRPGELFF
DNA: TGTGCCAGCAGAGACAGGGTTAGGCCCGGGGAGCTGTTTTTT

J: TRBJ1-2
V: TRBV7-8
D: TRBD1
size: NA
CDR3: CASSLEWTGTYGYTF
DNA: TGTGCCAGCAGCTTAGAATGGACAGGGACCTATGGCTACACCTTC

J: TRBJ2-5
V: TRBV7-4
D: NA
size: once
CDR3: CASSYFTWAQETQYF
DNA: TGTGCCAGCAGCTATTTTACATGGGCCCAAGAGACCCAGTACTTC

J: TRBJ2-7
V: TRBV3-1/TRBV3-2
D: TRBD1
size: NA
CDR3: CAKKNRGGYEQYF
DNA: TGTGCCAAAAAAAACAGGGGTGGGTACGAGCAGTACTTC

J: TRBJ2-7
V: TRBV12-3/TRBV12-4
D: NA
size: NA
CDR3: CASSFNHGYEQYF
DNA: TGTGCCAGCAGTTTTAATCACGGCTACGAGCAGTACTTC

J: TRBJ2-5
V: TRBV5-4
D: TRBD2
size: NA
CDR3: CASSLLALAGGLAETQYF
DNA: TGTGCCAGCAGCTTGTTGGCCCTAGCGGGGGGGCTGGCAGAGACCCAGTACTTC

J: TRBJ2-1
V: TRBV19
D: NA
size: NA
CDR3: CASGRAGPMDEQFF
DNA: TGTGCCAGTGGGCGGGCGGGACCAATGGATGAGCAGTTCTTC

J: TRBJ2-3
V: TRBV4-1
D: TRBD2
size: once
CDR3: CASSQWRGIEDTQYF
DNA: TGCGCCAGCAGCCAATGGCGGGGGATAGAAGATACGCAGTATTTT

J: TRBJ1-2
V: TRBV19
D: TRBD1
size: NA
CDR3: CASSLGDRRQYGYTF
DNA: TGTGCCAGTAGTCTTGGGGACAGGAGGCAGTATGGCTACACCTTC

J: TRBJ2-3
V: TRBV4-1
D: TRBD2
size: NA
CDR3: CASSITGTRRTDTQYF
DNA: TGCGCCAGCAGCATAACCGGGACTAGGCGCACAGATACGCAGTATTTT

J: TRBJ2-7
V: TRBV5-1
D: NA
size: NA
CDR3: CASSLVQGYEQYF
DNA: TGCGCCAGCAGCTTGGTCCAGGGCTACGAGCAGTACTTC

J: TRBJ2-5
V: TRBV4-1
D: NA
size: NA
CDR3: CASSQQSGRTGETQYF
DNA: TGCGCCAGCAGCCAACAAAGCGGACGGACGGGGGAGACCCAGTACTTC

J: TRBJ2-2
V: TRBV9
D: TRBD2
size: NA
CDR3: CASSAGTSGRLGELFF
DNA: TGTGCCAGCAGCGCCGGGACTAGCGGGAGACTGGGGGAGCTGTTTTTT

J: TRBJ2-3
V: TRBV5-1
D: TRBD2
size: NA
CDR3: CASSLPGLAGSTDTQYF
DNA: TGCGCCAGCAGCTTACCGGGACTAGCGGGGAGCACAGATACGCAGTATTTT

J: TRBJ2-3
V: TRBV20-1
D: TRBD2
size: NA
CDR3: CSASERGGPDTQYF
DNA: TGCAGTGCTAGTGAGCGGGGGGGCCCAGATACGCAGTATTTT

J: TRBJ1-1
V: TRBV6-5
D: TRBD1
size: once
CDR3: CASSKDRVNTEAFF
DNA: TGTGCCAGCAGCAAGGACAGGGTAAACACTGAAGCTTTCTTT

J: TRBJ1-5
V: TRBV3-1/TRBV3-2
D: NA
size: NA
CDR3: CASSQDRGGTQPQHF
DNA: TGTGCCAGCAGCCAAGACCGCGGGGGGACTCAGCCCCAGCATTTT

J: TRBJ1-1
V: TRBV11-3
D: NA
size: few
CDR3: CASSLDGRANTEAFF
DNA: TGTGCCAGCAGCTTAGATGGCAGGGCGAACACTGAAGCTTTCTTT

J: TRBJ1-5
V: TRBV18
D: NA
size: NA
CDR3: CASSPRQLDRQPQHF
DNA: TGTGCCAGCTCACCGAGACAGCTTGATAGGCAGCCCCAGCATTTT

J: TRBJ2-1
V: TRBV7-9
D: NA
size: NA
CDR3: CASSLAQEQFF
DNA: TGTGCCAGCAGCTTAGCACAAGAGCAGTTCTTC

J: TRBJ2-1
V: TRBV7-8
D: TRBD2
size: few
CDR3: CASSLLAGGNEQFF
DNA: TGTGCCAGCAGCTTGCTAGCGGGAGGCAATGAGCAGTTCTTC

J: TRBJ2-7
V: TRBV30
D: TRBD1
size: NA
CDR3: CAWSSGTDPSEQYF
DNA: TGTGCCTGGAGCTCCGGGACAGACCCCTCCGAGCAGTACTTC

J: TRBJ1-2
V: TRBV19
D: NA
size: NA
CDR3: CASSIGGTGQNYGYTF
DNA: TGTGCCAGTAGTATAGGCGGAACAGGGCAGAACTATGGCTACACCTTC

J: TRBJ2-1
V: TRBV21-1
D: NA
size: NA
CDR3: CASSKWTRGRGKSSYNEQFF
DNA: TGTGCCAGCAGCAAATGGACTCGGGGGCGGGGGAAGAGCTCCTACAATGAGCAGTTCTTC

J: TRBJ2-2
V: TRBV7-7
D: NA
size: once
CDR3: CASSLGTLGTGELFF
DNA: TGTGCTAGCAGCTTGGGGACTCTGGGGACCGGGGAGCTGTTTTTT

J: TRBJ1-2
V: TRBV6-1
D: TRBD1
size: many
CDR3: CASSEALDRGYYGYTF
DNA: TGTGCCAGCAGTGAAGCGCTAGACAGGGGGTACTATGGCTACACCTTC

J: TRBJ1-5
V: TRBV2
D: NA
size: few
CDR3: CASSEQGRGNQPQHF
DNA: TGTGCCAGCAGTGAACAGGGCAGGGGCAATCAGCCCCAGCATTTT